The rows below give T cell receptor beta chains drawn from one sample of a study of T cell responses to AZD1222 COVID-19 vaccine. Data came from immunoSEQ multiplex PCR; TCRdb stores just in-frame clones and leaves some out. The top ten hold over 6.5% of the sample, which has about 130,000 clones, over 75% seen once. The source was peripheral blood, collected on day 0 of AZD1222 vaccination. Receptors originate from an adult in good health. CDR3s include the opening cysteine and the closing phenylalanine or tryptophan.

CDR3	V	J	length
CASSPTGDRDYEQYF	TRBV4-3	TRBJ2-7	15
CASSPPFWGALQRFEQFF	TRBV3-1/TRBV3-2	TRBJ2-1	18
CASSRGLAGGLGETQYF	TRBV5-1	TRBJ2-5	17
CASSERGKVDEQYF	TRBV9	TRBJ2-7	14
CASRTGTGDDTQYF	TRBV7-3	TRBJ2-3	14
CASSRGQGTDEQYF	TRBV5-6	TRBJ2-7	14
CSVEGLWREVYF	TRBV29-1	TRBJ1-3	12
CASSPLQGYGYTF	TRBV27	TRBJ1-2	13
CSARTGALIF	TRBV20-1	TRBJ2-7	10
CASRTSGGNTGELFF	TRBV3-1/TRBV3-2	TRBJ2-2	15
CASSLRTGGSASYNEQFF	TRBV27	TRBJ2-1	18
CASSEFDSGGYTF	TRBV6-1	TRBJ1-2	13
CASSLWTSGGIDTQYF	TRBV3-1/TRBV3-2	TRBJ2-3	16
CASSPRDRGNYEQFF	TRBV19	TRBJ2-1	15
CSVERTGVRETQYF	TRBV29-1	TRBJ2-5	14
CASSARGERGLANYGYTF	TRBV9	TRBJ1-2	18